These T cell receptor beta chains were read from a single sample in a study of blood T cells in healthy people across ages. MiXCR, run by TCRdb on the 5' RACE reads, gives a single entry per CDR3 protein. This table has 1,500,000 or so distinct CDR3 sequences, 59% appearing once. Sequencing used blood. Receptors originate from a man younger than 30 in good health. Both conserved end residues are part of each CDR3. The order of the fields is D gene, J gene, clone size, V gene, CDR3 DNA, CDR3 protein. D genes are given only for firm matches. Not every row has a clone size; where given, it reads once, few, many or a size class.

>.|TRBJ1-1|.|TRBV29-1
TGCAGCGTTGAAGATCAGGTAGGCTCGAACACTGAAGCTTTCTTT
CSVEDQVGSNTEAFF
>.|TRBJ2-1|.|TRBV5-1
TGCGCCAGCAGCTTGGAAATGGGGGGTCCCTACAATGAGCAGTTCTTC
CASSLEMGGPYNEQFF
>.|TRBJ1-3|few|TRBV6-5
TGTGCCAGCAGTCTCGGGCGGCCTCCGGGAAACACCATATATTTT
CASSLGRPPGNTIYF
>.|TRBJ2-3|.|TRBV4-2
TGTGCCAGCAGCCAAGGTGCGGCCTCGAGCACAGATACGCAGTATTTT
CASSQGAASSTDTQYF
>.|TRBJ2-7|.|TRBV20-1
TGCAGTGCTAGAGTTCCCTTTAGGGGCGGCGTCTCCTACGAGCAGTACTTC
CSARVPFRGGVSYEQYF
>.|TRBJ2-7|few|TRBV29-1
TGCAGCGTCCTCCCGGACGGTTACGAGCAGTACTTC
CSVLPDGYEQYF
>.|TRBJ2-7|.|TRBV11-2
TGTGCCAGCAGCTTAGGACGGTCCTTTATCTACGAGCAGTACTTC
CASSLGRSFIYEQYF
>.|TRBJ1-2|.|TRBV30
TGTGCCTGGAGCACCGGGACGGGGTCAGGATATGGCTACACCTTC
CAWSTGTGSGYGYTF
>.|TRBJ2-4|.|TRBV7-9
TGTGCCAGCAGCTTAAGCGGGCCCCAAAACATTCAGTACTTC
CASSLSGPQNIQYF
>.|TRBJ1-2|.|TRBV5-4
TGTGCCAGCAGCGTGGACGGGATTGATGGCTACACCTTC
CASSVDGIDGYTF
>.|TRBJ1-2|.|TRBV5-6
TGTGCCAGCAGCTCTACGGCAGGGATCTATGGCTACACCTTC
CASSSTAGIYGYTF
>.|TRBJ2-3|.|TRBV6-5
TGTGCCAGCAGCCCAATTAGTTCGGATACGCAGTATTTT
CASSPISSDTQYF
>.|TRBJ2-7|.|TRBV6-2/TRBV6-3
TGTGCCACCCCAAAGTGGGTCTTTAGGGACGAGCAGTACTTC
CATPKWVFRDEQYF
>.|TRBJ1-4|few|TRBV4-1
TGCGCCAGCAGCCAAGTTGGCGGGGGGGACGAAAAACTGTTTTTT
CASSQVGGGDEKLFF
>TRBD2|TRBJ2-7|.|TRBV20-1
TGCAGTGCTAGAGTGAGCGGGGGGGCTAACGAGCAGTACTTC
CSARVSGGANEQYF
>TRBD1|TRBJ1-1|.|TRBV7-9
TGTGCCGGGGACAGGGCGAATGAAGCTTTCTTT
CAGDRANEAFF
>.|TRBJ1-2|.|TRBV28
TGTGCCAGCAGTTTAAGGGCCTTAGGGGTTGGCTACACCTTC
CASSLRALGVGYTF
>.|TRBJ2-3|.|TRBV7-6
TGTGCCAGCAGCTTAACCCCCGCCAAGATGCGGGGGCTGGGCACAGATACGCAGTATTTT
CASSLTPAKMRGLGTDTQYF
>.|TRBJ2-3|few|TRBV25-1
TGTGCCAGCAGTGAATCGGGGGCGAGCCTAAATACGCAGTATTTT
CASSESGASLNTQYF
>.|TRBJ2-7|.|TRBV29-1
TGCAGCGTTAGGGAGGGGGAAAGCTCCTACGAGCAGTACTTC
CSVREGESSYEQYF
>.|TRBJ2-7|few|TRBV4-1
TGCGCCAGCAGCCAAGTGGCAGGATACTCCTACGAGCAGTACTTC
CASSQVAGYSYEQYF
>TRBD1|TRBJ2-4|.|TRBV27
TGTGCCAGCAGTACGGGACAGGGAGGTGACATTCAGTACTTC
CASSTGQGGDIQYF
>.|TRBJ2-7|.|TRBV6-5
TGTGCCAGCAGTTACGCGGCAGCCAACTACGAGCAGTACTTC
CASSYAAANYEQYF
>.|TRBJ2-4|many|TRBV11-2
TGTGCCAGCAGCCCCGTAGCCAAAAACATTCAGTACTTC
CASSPVAKNIQYF
>.|TRBJ1-2|few|TRBV3-1
TGTGCCAGCAGCCAAGCCGTGACCACCTATGGCTACACCTTC
CASSQAVTTYGYTF
>.|TRBJ2-1|.|TRBV14
TGTGCCAGCAGCCAAACTGTTGGTTATGAGCAGTTCTTC
CASSQTVGYEQFF
>.|TRBJ1-1|.|TRBV6-4
TGTGCCAGCCGCAGGGAGGGGTTCACTGAAGCTTTCTTT
CASRREGFTEAFF
>TRBD2|TRBJ2-2|.|TRBV7-6
TGTGCCAGCAGCTCAGGGACTAGCGGGAGGGTCGCGAACACCGGGGAGCTGTTTTTT
CASSSGTSGRVANTGELFF
>.|TRBJ2-7|.|TRBV5-1
TGCGCCAGCACCTCCTACCCCCTGACAGCAGGAAACGAGCAGTACTTC
CASTSYPLTAGNEQYF
>TRBD1|TRBJ1-4|.|TRBV7-4
TGTGCCAGCAGCCGACAGGGGCAGGGGGCGGGTAATGAAAAACTGTTTTTT
CASSRQGQGAGNEKLFF
>.|TRBJ2-7|.|TRBV21-1
TGTGCCAGCAGCGCTACTAGCGGGAGCCCGAGCTCCTACGAGCAGTACTTC
CASSATSGSPSSYEQYF
>TRBD2|TRBJ2-7|.|TRBV5-8
TGTGCCAGCAGCTTACGACTAGCGGGAGGCGTGAGCTCCTACGAGCAGTACTTC
CASSLRLAGGVSSYEQYF
>.|TRBJ1-1|.|TRBV20-1
TGCAGCGCCACTCGCGCGGCGGGCACTGAAGCTTTCTTT
CSATRAAGTEAFF
>.|TRBJ2-5|.|TRBV20-1
TGCAGTGCCCACTCTCGGGGGACCCAAGAGACCCAGTACTTC
CSAHSRGTQETQYF
>.|TRBJ2-4|.|TRBV10-3
TGTGCCATCAGCGATAGCCTAGCCAAAAACATTCAGTACTTC
CAISDSLAKNIQYF
>.|TRBJ1-6|.|TRBV10-1
TGCGCCAGCAGCCGGGCCGTTAGGGATTCACCCCTCCACTTT
CASSRAVRDSPLHF